The 19 T cell receptor beta chains given below trace back to one sample, sequenced in a study of blood T cell repertoires in COVID-19 (dated by TCRdb to about 2020). Receptor libraries were prepared by the immunoSEQ multiplex PCR assay. TCRdb holds this immuneACCESS table with in-frame rearrangements only. Some clones are missing; in checked studies, unresolved V genes explain under half, and the rest has no known cause. The sample table lists 40,000 to 55,000 clones, almost 85% of them with a count of one. The ten largest clones add up to about an eighth of the sample. Sequencing input: peripheral blood. These TCRs come from a human donor in a cohort sampled during active COVID-19.

The chain uses TRBV18 and TRBJ2-2; D uncertain. Trimming stripped 3 bases from V and 4 bases from J, with 9 bases between. Germline-derived CDR1 and CDR2 are KGHSH and LQKENI. The CDR3 is made up of 14 amino acids. The CDR3 DNA follows: TGTGCCAGCTCACCGGTCGGAGCCACCGGGGAGCTGTTTTTT. Translated: CASSPVGATGELFF.

This clone was observed once. This rearrangement joins TRBV28 to TRBJ1-5; TRBD1 might be the D (6 bases). Germline V lookup: CDR1 MDHEN, CDR2 SYDVKM. This CDR3 contains 15 residues. The V and J ends lost 2 bases and 3 bases respectively, with 11 bases between them. CDR3 region: CASSLKGDYNQPQHF. For the CDR3, the DNA is TGTGCCAGCAGTTTAAAGGGGGACTACAATCAGCCCCAGCATTTT.

This chain joins TRBV11-3 and TRBJ2-7, with a tentative D call TRBD2 (6 bases). Germline CDR1 and CDR2: SGHNT and YENEEA. This CDR3 is built from 16 residues. V lost 4 bases and J 2 bases, leaving 18 bases between the germline ends. CDR3 DNA: TGTGCCAGCAGCTCCCCCCAGCGGGCCAGGGCCTACGAGCAGTACTTC. Translating gives CASSSPQRARAYEQYF.

This clone was seen a handful of times. CDR3 amino acids: CASSSRGRDTQYF. Here the CDR3 DNA reads TGCGCCAGCTCGAGCAGGGGCAGGGATACGCAGTATTTT. This chain uses TRBV10-1 with TRBJ2-3; D may be TRBD1 (6 bases). This CDR3 comprises 13 residues. Germline assignment: CDR1 WNHNN and CDR2 SYGVQD (reference sequence). V was shortened by 8 bases and J by 6 bases, with 15 bases between the two germline ends.

The chain uses TRBV3-1 (or the pseudogene TRBV3-2) and TRBJ2-1; 13 bases map to TRBD2. The V gene's germline CDR1 is LGHDT and CDR2 YNNKEL (reference sequence). The CDR3 spans 17 residues. The V and J ends lost 2 bases and 1 base, in that order; junction bases with no gene match: 2. CDR3 coding DNA: TGTGCCAGCAGCCAAACTAGCGGGAGGGCTTCCTACAATGAGCAGTTCTTC. It translates to CASSQTSGRASYNEQFF.

This clone appeared a single time. V is TRBV11-1 and J is TRBJ2-7; TRBD1 matches at 11 bases. Germline CDR1 SGHAT, CDR2 FQDESV (reference sequence). The CDR3 contains 16 residues. Trimming took 5 bases from V and 0 from J; bases not matched to a gene: 6. In nucleotides, the CDR3 is TGTGCCAGCAGCGGCGGGACAGGGGGGAGCTCCTACGAGCAGTACTTC. This gives the protein CASSGGTGGSSYEQYF.

In this sample, this clone turned up once. The rearrangement links TRBV7-2 to TRBJ1-2; perhaps TRBD1 as D (5 bases). The V and J ends lost 1 base and 8 bases respectively, with 11 bases between them. The CDR3 consists of 13 residues. Germline V gene sequence: CDR1 SGHTA, CDR2 FQGNSA. In DNA, the CDR3 is TGTGCCAGCAGCTTAGGACGGGGGGGAGGCTACACCTTC. Protein product: CASSLGRGGGYTF.

The CDR3, as DNA: TGTGCCTGGACCACCCTCGGGGGACAGGGGGCCTACGAGCAGTACTTC. It yields the protein CAWTTLGGQGAYEQYF. V and J are TRBV30 and TRBJ2-7; 11 nucleotides line up with TRBD1. V shed 4 bases and J 2 bases; nucleotides not matched to a gene: 10. This CDR3 is built from 16 residues. Germline CDR1 reads GTSNPN; CDR2 reads SVGIG (reference sequence).

The chain joins TRBV4-3 to TRBJ1-3; tentatively, D is TRBD1 (6 bases). Germline assignment: CDR1 LGHNA and CDR2 YSLEER. The CDR3 has 14 amino acids. Trimming removed 5 bases from V and 3 bases from J, with 11 bases in between. The CDR3 here is CASSYSGDGNTIYF. The CDR3 coding sequence is TGCGCCAGCAGCTACTCAGGGGATGGAAACACCATATATTTT.

The chain recombines TRBV28 with TRBJ2-5, with TRBD2 identical over 15 bases. Looked up from germline, CDR1 is MDHEN and CDR2 is SYDVKM. CDR3 length: 17 amino acids. The ends lost 4 bases at V and 1 base at J; junction bases unmatched: 4. CDR3: CASSSRTSGRAQETQYF. The CDR3 DNA reads as TGTGCCAGCAGTTCTAGGACTAGCGGGAGGGCCCAAGAGACCCAGTACTTC.

CDR3 sequence (DNA): TGTGCCAGTACGACCGTGGACAGGGAGGGCGGCTACACCTTC. This sequence encodes CASTTVDREGGYTF. The V and J genes are TRBV19 and TRBJ1-2; 8 nucleotides agree with TRBD1. This CDR3 is 14 amino acids long. The V gene's germline CDR1 is LNHDA and CDR2 SQIVND (reference sequence). V dropped 7 bases and J dropped 8; count of bases not matched to a gene: 12.

This chain joins TRBV5-1 and TRBJ1-1; no firm D call. The CDR3 spans 13 residues. Germline V gives CDR1 SGHRS, CDR2 YFSETQ. V lost 3 bases and J lost 7, with 13 bases in between. In DNA, the CDR3 is TGCGCCAGCAGCTCCGGACCGAGGGTTGAAGCTTTCTTT. The encoded protein is CASSSGPRVEAFF.

The chain recombines TRBV30 with TRBJ1-4; the match to TRBD1 covers 7 bases. Trimming removed 3 bases from V and 7 bases from J; junction bases left unmatched: 8. Germline CDR1 and CDR2: GTSNPN and SVGIG (reference sequence). The CDR3 spans 14 residues. CDR3 residues: CAWRQGRAGEKLFF. The CDR3 DNA follows: TGTGCCTGGAGACAGGGGCGGGCTGGTGAAAAACTGTTTTTT.

V usage is TRBV6-2 or TRBV6-3 and J usage is TRBJ2-7; no clear D gene. V lost 6 bases and J lost 6, with 18 bases in between. CDR3 length equals 14 residues. Germline V gene sequence: CDR1 MNHEY, CDR2 SVGEGT. As DNA, the CDR3 is TGTGCCAGCAGCCGTATGTCGGGTAAAACCGAGCAGTACTTC. Residues: CASSRMSGKTEQYF.

J is TRBJ2-5 and V is TRBV5-1; 8 bases line up with TRBD2. Germline-derived CDR1 and CDR2 are SGHRS and YFSETQ. The CDR3 is made up of 15 amino acids. Losses at the gene ends were 4 bases for V and 5 bases for J; bases not matched to a gene: 10. The CDR3: CASSPLRGGLETQYF. The CDR3 coding sequence is TGCGCCAGCAGCCCGCTCCGGGGGGGTTTGGAGACCCAGTACTTC.

V is TRBV11-2 and J is TRBJ2-3, with D tentatively TRBD1 (6 bases). The CDR3 runs to 15 residues. Between the trimmed V and J ends, which lost 5 bases and 6 bases, there was a span of 18 bases. The germline V gene has CDR1 SGHAT and CDR2 FQNNGV. The CDR3 DNA follows: TGTGCCAGCAGCAGTGGGGGCCTCCCAGGGGATACGCAGTATTTT. Amino acid sequence: CASSSGGLPGDTQYF.

The rearrangement joins TRBV10-3 to TRBJ2-3, with 9 positions matching TRBD2. Per germline, CDR1 ENHRY and CDR2 SYGVKD. CDR3 size: 13 residues. After removal of 7 bases from V and 4 bases from J, the junction contained 3 bases not matched to a gene. The CDR3 nucleotides read TGTGCCATCAACGGCGGGAGGGCAGATACGCAGTATTTT. It is translated as CAINGGRADTQYF.

The chain carries TRBV6-6 and TRBJ1-3, with 8 bases lining up with TRBD1. Germline CDR1 MNHNY, CDR2 SVGAGI (reference sequence). The CDR3 length is 15 residues. J lost 0 bases, V lost 3 bases, and 1 base had no gene match. The CDR3 DNA is TGTGCCAGCAGTTATGACAGGGGCTCTGGAAACACCATATATTTT. Translation: CASSYDRGSGNTIYF.

The genes are TRBV7-2 and TRBJ2-7; 7 nucleotides agree with TRBD2. The CDR3 extends over 15 amino acids. Germline V gene lookup returns CDR1 SGHTA and CDR2 FQGNSA. V lost 3 bases and J lost 5; bases outside the gene matches: 10. In DNA, the CDR3 is TGTGCCAGCAGCTTGGGGGGGGGACTGGGACACGAGCAGTACTTC. This sequence encodes CASSLGGGLGHEQYF.